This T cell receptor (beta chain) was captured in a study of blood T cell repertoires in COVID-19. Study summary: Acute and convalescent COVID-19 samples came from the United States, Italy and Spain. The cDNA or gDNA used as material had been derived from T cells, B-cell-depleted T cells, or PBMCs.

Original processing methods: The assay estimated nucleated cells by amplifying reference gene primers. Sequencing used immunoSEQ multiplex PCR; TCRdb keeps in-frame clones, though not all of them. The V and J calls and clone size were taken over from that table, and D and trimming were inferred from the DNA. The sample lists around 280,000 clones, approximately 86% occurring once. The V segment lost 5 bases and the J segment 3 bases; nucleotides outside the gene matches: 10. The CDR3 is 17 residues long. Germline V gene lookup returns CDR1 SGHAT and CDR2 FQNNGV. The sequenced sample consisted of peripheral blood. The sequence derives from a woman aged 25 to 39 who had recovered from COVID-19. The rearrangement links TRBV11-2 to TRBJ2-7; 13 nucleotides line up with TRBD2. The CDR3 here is CASSPTGTSGTFYEQYF. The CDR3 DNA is TGTGCCAGCAGCCCAACCGGGACTAGCGGGACATTCTACGAGCAGTACTTC. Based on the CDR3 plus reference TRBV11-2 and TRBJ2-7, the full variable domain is EAGVAQSPRYKIIEKRQSVAFWCNPISGHATLYWYQQILGQGPKLLIQFQNNGVVDDSQLPKDRFSAERLKGVDSTLKIQPAKLEDSAVYLCASSPTGTSGTFYEQYFGPGTRLTVT.